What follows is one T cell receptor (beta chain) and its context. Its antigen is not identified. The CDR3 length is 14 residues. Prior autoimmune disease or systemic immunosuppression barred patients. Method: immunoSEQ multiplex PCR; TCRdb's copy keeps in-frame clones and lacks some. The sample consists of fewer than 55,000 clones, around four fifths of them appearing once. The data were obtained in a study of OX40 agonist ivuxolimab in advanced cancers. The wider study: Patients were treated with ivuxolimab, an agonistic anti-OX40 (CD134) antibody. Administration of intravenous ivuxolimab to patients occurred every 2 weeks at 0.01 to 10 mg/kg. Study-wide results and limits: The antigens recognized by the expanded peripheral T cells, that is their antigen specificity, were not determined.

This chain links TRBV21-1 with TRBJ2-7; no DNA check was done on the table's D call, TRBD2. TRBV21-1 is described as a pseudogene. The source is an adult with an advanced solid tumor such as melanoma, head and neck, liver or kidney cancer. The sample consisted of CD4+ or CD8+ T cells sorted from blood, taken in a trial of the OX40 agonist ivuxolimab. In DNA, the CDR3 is TGTGCCAGCGGACCACCAGCGGGAGAAGACGAGCAGTACTTC. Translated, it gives CASGPPAGEDEQYF.